These T cell receptor beta chains were read from a single sample in a study of chemoradiotherapy in HPV16-positive cancers. Some clones are missing from TCRdb's copy, which holds only in-frame ones; the method was immunoSEQ multiplex PCR. The sample holds under 8,500 clones, roughly four fifths seen once. Sequencing used tumor tissue, obtained from a patient who underwent chemoradiotherapy. The receptors here all came from a human donor with HPV-associated anogenital cancer. CDR3s include the opening cysteine and the closing phenylalanine or tryptophan. Each record gives: J gene, clone size, V gene, D gene, CDR3 DNA, CDR3 protein. A D gene is named only where the DNA matches it firmly. The listing skips clone size in some rows; elsewhere it reads once, few, many or a size class.

J gene: TRBJ1-1; clone size: NA; V gene: TRBV7-2; D gene: NA; CDR3 DNA: TGTGCCAGCAGCTTAGTGGCAGGGTGGACTAACACTGAAGCTTTCTTT; CDR3 protein: CASSLVAGWTNTEAFF
J gene: TRBJ2-3; clone size: NA; V gene: TRBV5-4; D gene: TRBD2; CDR3 DNA: TGTGCCAGCAGCGTGACTAGCGGGTACACAGATACGCAGTATTTT; CDR3 protein: CASSVTSGYTDTQYF
J gene: TRBJ2-7; clone size: NA; V gene: TRBV2; D gene: NA; CDR3 DNA: TGTGCCAGCAGATCCCAGGGTATTTGGGAGCAGTACTTC; CDR3 protein: CASRSQGIWEQYF
J gene: TRBJ2-1; clone size: NA; V gene: TRBV19; D gene: NA; CDR3 DNA: TGTGCCAGTAGAGGGGGAGGGACCCCCTACAATGAGCAGTTCTTC; CDR3 protein: CASRGGGTPYNEQFF
J gene: TRBJ1-6; clone size: few; V gene: TRBV6-5; D gene: TRBD1; CDR3 DNA: TGTGCCAGCAGCCTCCAACAGGGGAGAGATTCACCCCTCCACTTT; CDR3 protein: CASSLQQGRDSPLHF
J gene: TRBJ1-2; clone size: NA; V gene: TRBV10-3; D gene: NA; CDR3 DNA: TGTGCCATCAGTGAGGACATCCTCTATGGCTACACCTTC; CDR3 protein: CAISEDILYGYTF
J gene: TRBJ1-6; clone size: NA; V gene: TRBV2; D gene: NA; CDR3 DNA: TGTGCCAGCAGCGGGACAATCAATGGTTCACCCCTCCACTTT; CDR3 protein: CASSGTINGSPLHF
J gene: TRBJ1-2; clone size: NA; V gene: TRBV7-2; D gene: NA; CDR3 DNA: TGTGCCAGCAGCTTAGGGGGCAACCAGGCATACGGCTACACCTTC; CDR3 protein: CASSLGGNQAYGYTF
J gene: TRBJ2-1; clone size: NA; V gene: TRBV6-5; D gene: TRBD1; CDR3 DNA: TGTGCCACCTCGGGGACAGGGCCCAATGAGCAGTTCTTC; CDR3 protein: CATSGTGPNEQFF
J gene: TRBJ2-1; clone size: NA; V gene: TRBV7-2; D gene: NA; CDR3 DNA: TGTGCCAGTTCTGGGGCAGGCTACAATGAGCAGTTCTTC; CDR3 protein: CASSGAGYNEQFF
J gene: TRBJ2-2; clone size: NA; V gene: TRBV9; D gene: TRBD2; CDR3 DNA: TGTGCCAGCGGGAGCGGGGGGGACGCCGGGGAGCTGTTTTTT; CDR3 protein: CASGSGGDAGELFF
J gene: TRBJ2-1; clone size: NA; V gene: TRBV7-3; D gene: TRBD1; CDR3 DNA: TGTGCCAGCAGCATCGGACAGGGGAACAATGAGCAGTTCTTC; CDR3 protein: CASSIGQGNNEQFF
J gene: TRBJ1-5; clone size: NA; V gene: TRBV6-1; D gene: TRBD1; CDR3 DNA: TGTGCCAGCTTCGATGGACAGGGGGCCCAGCCCCAGCATTTT; CDR3 protein: CASFDGQGAQPQHF
J gene: TRBJ2-7; clone size: NA; V gene: TRBV7-2; D gene: TRBD2; CDR3 DNA: TGTGCCAGCAGCTCTACTAGCGGGGGGATTTACGAGCAGTACTTC; CDR3 protein: CASSSTSGGIYEQYF
J gene: TRBJ2-4; clone size: NA; V gene: TRBV9; D gene: TRBD2; CDR3 DNA: TGTGCCAGCAGCGGGCTCGGGGGGGATAGGGACATTCAGTACTTC; CDR3 protein: CASSGLGGDRDIQYF
J gene: TRBJ1-1; clone size: NA; V gene: TRBV5-6; D gene: NA; CDR3 DNA: TGTGCCAGCAGCTTGACAACGGGCTACACTGAAGCTTTCTTT; CDR3 protein: CASSLTTGYTEAFF
J gene: TRBJ2-7; clone size: NA; V gene: TRBV11-2; D gene: NA; CDR3 DNA: TGTGCCAGCAGCCAAGGGACTCCCGAGCAGTACTTC; CDR3 protein: CASSQGTPEQYF
J gene: TRBJ1-5; clone size: NA; V gene: TRBV7-9; D gene: NA; CDR3 DNA: TGTGCCAGCAGCTTAACCACCCAGATGGGGCAGCCCCAGCATTTT; CDR3 protein: CASSLTTQMGQPQHF
J gene: TRBJ1-1; clone size: NA; V gene: TRBV10-3; D gene: TRBD1; CDR3 DNA: TGTGCCATCAGAGCGGACAGGACTGTAGCTGAAGCTTTCTTT; CDR3 protein: CAIRADRTVAEAFF
J gene: TRBJ1-2; clone size: NA; V gene: TRBV19; D gene: TRBD1; CDR3 DNA: TGTGCCAGTAGTACCTGGACAGGGGTTGACTATGGCTACACCTTC; CDR3 protein: CASSTWTGVDYGYTF
J gene: TRBJ2-1; clone size: NA; V gene: TRBV9; D gene: NA; CDR3 DNA: TGTGCCAGCAGCGTAGGGGTTTCCTACAATGAGCAGTTCTTC; CDR3 protein: CASSVGVSYNEQFF
J gene: TRBJ1-6; clone size: NA; V gene: TRBV4-1; D gene: NA; CDR3 DNA: TGCGCCAGCAGCCAAGCGGAGCAGGGAATCTATAATTCACCCCTCCACTTT; CDR3 protein: CASSQAEQGIYNSPLHF
J gene: TRBJ2-2; clone size: NA; V gene: TRBV7-2; D gene: NA; CDR3 DNA: TGTGCCAGCAGCCAGAGGCAGACCGGGGAGCTGTTTTTT; CDR3 protein: CASSQRQTGELFF
J gene: TRBJ1-1; clone size: NA; V gene: TRBV6-4; D gene: NA; CDR3 DNA: TGTGCCAGCAGTGAGACAGTGAACACTGAAGCTTTCTTT; CDR3 protein: CASSETVNTEAFF
J gene: TRBJ2-1; clone size: NA; V gene: TRBV18; D gene: NA; CDR3 DNA: TGTGCCAGCTCACCTAGACCAGGGGACAATGAGCAGTTCTTC; CDR3 protein: CASSPRPGDNEQFF
J gene: TRBJ1-2; clone size: NA; V gene: TRBV5-4; D gene: NA; CDR3 DNA: TGTGCCAGCAGCCAGGATGGGGGATCGAGAGGCTACACCTTC; CDR3 protein: CASSQDGGSRGYTF
J gene: TRBJ2-6; clone size: NA; V gene: TRBV7-9; D gene: NA; CDR3 DNA: TGTGCCAGCAGCCAACTTGGCAGGGGCTCTGGGGCCAACGTCCTGACTTTC; CDR3 protein: CASSQLGRGSGANVLTF
J gene: TRBJ1-1; clone size: NA; V gene: TRBV7-2; D gene: NA; CDR3 DNA: TGTGCCAGCAGCTACAGGGCCGGGTCCTTAATGAACACTGAAGCTTTCTTT; CDR3 protein: CASSYRAGSLMNTEAFF
J gene: TRBJ1-2; clone size: once; V gene: TRBV2; D gene: NA; CDR3 DNA: TGTGCCAGCAGTCAAAAGCTAGGGTCCGTCTACACCTTC; CDR3 protein: CASSQKLGSVYTF
J gene: TRBJ1-2; clone size: NA; V gene: TRBV6-1; D gene: NA; CDR3 DNA: TGTGCCAGCAGTGATAGTTCGGCGGGAAAGGGCACTAACGGCTACACCTTC; CDR3 protein: CASSDSSAGKGTNGYTF
J gene: TRBJ2-1; clone size: few; V gene: TRBV6-5; D gene: NA; CDR3 DNA: TGTGCCAGCAGTGAAAGCGGGTTGGGTGAGCAGTTCTTC; CDR3 protein: CASSESGLGEQFF
J gene: TRBJ1-1; clone size: NA; V gene: TRBV21-1; D gene: NA; CDR3 DNA: TGTGCCATACCACCCGCCGCCGAACACACTGAAGCTTTCTTT; CDR3 protein: CAIPPAAEHTEAFF
J gene: TRBJ2-3; clone size: NA; V gene: TRBV11-2; D gene: NA; CDR3 DNA: TGTGCCAGCAGCCCTGGTGTGGGGCAGGGTGGTAGCACAGATACGCAGTATTTT; CDR3 protein: CASSPGVGQGGSTDTQYF
J gene: TRBJ2-1; clone size: NA; V gene: TRBV7-2; D gene: NA; CDR3 DNA: TGTGCCAGCAGCTTAACTGGGTATGGGCAGTTCTTC; CDR3 protein: CASSLTGYGQFF
J gene: TRBJ1-1; clone size: NA; V gene: TRBV9; D gene: NA; CDR3 DNA: TGTGCCAGCAGCGTAGGGGGACACGGGGGGGACACTGAAGCTTTCTTT; CDR3 protein: CASSVGGHGGDTEAFF
J gene: TRBJ2-1; clone size: NA; V gene: TRBV29-1; D gene: NA; CDR3 DNA: TGCAGCGTTGTTAAGGGGCACAATGAGCAGTTCTTC; CDR3 protein: CSVVKGHNEQFF
J gene: TRBJ1-4; clone size: NA; V gene: TRBV2; D gene: NA; CDR3 DNA: TGTGCCAGCAGTCGCTCTGGGGGTAATGAAAAACTGTTTTTT; CDR3 protein: CASSRSGGNEKLFF
J gene: TRBJ1-1; clone size: NA; V gene: TRBV30; D gene: NA; CDR3 DNA: TGTGCCTGGACCAGGACGGTGAACACTGAAGCTTTCTTT; CDR3 protein: CAWTRTVNTEAFF
J gene: TRBJ2-5; clone size: NA; V gene: TRBV7-9; D gene: NA; CDR3 DNA: TGTGCCAGCAGCTTAGGCATACAGGGAGGGGAGACCCAGTACTTC; CDR3 protein: CASSLGIQGGETQYF
J gene: TRBJ2-5; clone size: NA; V gene: TRBV30; D gene: NA; CDR3 DNA: TGTGCCTGGAGTGTCTCTGGAGACGTGGGAGAGACCCAGTACTTC; CDR3 protein: CAWSVSGDVGETQYF
J gene: TRBJ1-1; clone size: NA; V gene: TRBV30; D gene: NA; CDR3 DNA: TGTGCCTGGAGTGTGGACACCCCGGGCACTGAAGCTTTCTTT; CDR3 protein: CAWSVDTPGTEAFF
J gene: TRBJ1-1; clone size: NA; V gene: TRBV5-4; D gene: TRBD1; CDR3 DNA: TGTGCCAGCAGCCCCTCGACAGGGCCCCTGAACACTGAAGCTTTCTTT; CDR3 protein: CASSPSTGPLNTEAFF
J gene: TRBJ2-2; clone size: NA; V gene: TRBV5-1; D gene: TRBD1; CDR3 DNA: TGCGCCAGCAGCTTGGGACAGGGAGAACACGGGGAGCTGTTTTTT; CDR3 protein: CASSLGQGEHGELFF